This T cell receptor (beta chain) emerged from a study of blood T cell repertoires in COVID-19. This CDR3 is 17 amino acids long. The V and J ends lost 4 bases and 3 bases, in that order; junction bases with no gene match: 9. Germline loops: CDR1 SGHNT, CDR2 YYREEE (reference sequence). Some clones are missing from TCRdb's copy, which holds only in-frame ones; the method was immunoSEQ multiplex PCR. This table has 140,000 or so clones, about nine tenths appearing once. The source material was PBMCs or T cells enriched from blood (not recorded which). This sequence originates from a man aged 55 to 70 who had recovered from COVID-19. The chain has TRBV5-4 and TRBJ2-6; 8 positions agree with TRBD1. The CDR3 region has the DNA TGTGCCAGCAGCCCGCAGACAGGGGCTTTTGGGGCCAACGTCCTGACTTTC. Translated: CASSPQTGAFGANVLTF.